This T cell receptor beta chain was identified during a study of metastatic and nonmetastatic thyroid tumors. No patient received treatment before thyroid surgery. This clone was recorded a few times. The antigen is not known. General study results and limits: Benign nodules reportedly had significantly lower TCR beta diversity than malignant thyroid tumors in blood and tumor.

TCRdb re-processed the PCR reads through MiXCR. The sample yields around 20,000 clones, about a quarter seen once. The CDR3 contains 16 residues. The germline gives CDR1 MDHEN, CDR2 SYDVKM. Trimming cost V 2 bases and J 5 bases; bases outside gene matches: 6. The chain links TRBV28 to TRBJ2-2; TRBD1 agrees at 9 bases. This clonotype originated in a female donor with papillary thyroid cancer or a benign thyroid nodule (not recorded which). Some clones in this sample may be carry-over from other donors' samples. Sequencing was carried out using blood. In nucleotides, the CDR3 is TGTGCCAGCAGTTTAAACAGGGGGCGGATTACCGGGGAGCTGTTTTTT. Its protein is CASSLNRGRITGELFF.